This T cell receptor beta chain came from a study of TIL therapy for anti-PD-1-resistant metastatic lung cancer. Study at large: Tumors carried a median roughly 1.5 non-synonymous mutations per megabase. General study findings and limits: The baseline peripheral repertoire was partially replaced by infused TIL clonotypes that later decayed.

V lost 0 bases, J lost 6 bases, and 14 bases stayed unmatched. Germline assignment: CDR1 LGHDT and CDR2 YNNKEL (reference sequence). The CDR3 loop spans 20 amino acids. Sample time point: pre-treatment sample, taken before nivolumab and TIL therapy. Points on this clone: Antigen unknown.

The libraries were made with immunoSEQ v3. Libraries were prepared by immunoSEQ multiplex PCR; TCRdb keeps only in-frame clonotypes and omits some of them. The repertoire includes 45,000 to 75,000 clones, roughly 84% of them detected once, and about 2.5% sits in the top ten. The specimen comprised blood, sampled at baseline. The sequence came from a person between 25 and 79 years old with non-small cell lung cancer. The rearrangement joins TRBV3-1 (or the pseudogene TRBV3-2) to TRBJ2-4, with 13 bases aligning to TRBD2. The CDR3 spells CASSQDLILAGGPPGNIQYF. The CDR3 bases are TGTGCCAGCAGCCAAGATCTGATACTAGCGGGAGGGCCCCCCGGAAACATTCAGTACTTC.